The clone carrying this T cell receptor beta chain has only a few counts. Its target is not known. TCRdb passed the RT-PCR reads through MiXCR, listing each CDR3 protein once. The sample contains 650,000 to 800,000 distinct CDR3 sequences, around 13% of which appear only once. The data stem from a study of response to subunit inactivated influenza vaccine. Study results and caveats: Researchers suggested that each seasonal influenza vaccination recruits few new T cells.

V lost 6 bases and J 3 bases, leaving 15 bases between the germline ends. The CDR3 runs 14 residues. Per the germline V gene, CDR1 is KGHSH and CDR2 is LQKENI. The TCR comes from a man in his fifties or sixties who received an inactivated influenza vaccine. This sequence joins TRBV18 and TRBJ2-7; D remains ambiguous. The specimen was PBMCs from blood, collected roughly 15 days before vaccination. CDR3 in DNA: TGTGCCAGCTCCACCAAGGGCCTAGTCTACGAGCAGTACTTC. Protein: CASSTKGLVYEQYF.